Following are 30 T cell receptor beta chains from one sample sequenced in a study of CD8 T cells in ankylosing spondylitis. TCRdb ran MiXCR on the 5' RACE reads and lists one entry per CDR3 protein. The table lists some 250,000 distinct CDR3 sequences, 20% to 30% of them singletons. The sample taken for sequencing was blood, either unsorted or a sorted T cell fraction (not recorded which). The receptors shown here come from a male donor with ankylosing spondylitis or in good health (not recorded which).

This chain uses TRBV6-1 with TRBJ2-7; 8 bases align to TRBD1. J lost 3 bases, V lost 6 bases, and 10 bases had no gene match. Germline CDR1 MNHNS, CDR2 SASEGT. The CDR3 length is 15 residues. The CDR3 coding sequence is TGTGCCAGCAGAAAACAGGGGGGCACCGACTACGAGCAGTACTTC. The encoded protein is CASRKQGGTDYEQYF.

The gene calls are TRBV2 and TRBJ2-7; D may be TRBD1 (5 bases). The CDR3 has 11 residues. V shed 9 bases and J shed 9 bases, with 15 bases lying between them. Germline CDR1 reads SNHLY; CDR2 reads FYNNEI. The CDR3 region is CASRQKIGQYF. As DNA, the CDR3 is TGTGCCAGTCGACAGAAAATAGGGCAGTACTTC.

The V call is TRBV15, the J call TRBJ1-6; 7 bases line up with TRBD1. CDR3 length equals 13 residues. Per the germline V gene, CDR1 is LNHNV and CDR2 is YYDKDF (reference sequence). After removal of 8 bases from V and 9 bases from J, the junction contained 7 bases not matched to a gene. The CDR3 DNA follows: TGTGCCACCTCTATAGGGGGCGGTTCACCCCTCCACTTT. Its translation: CATSIGGGSPLHF.

CDR3 coding DNA: TGCAGTGCTAGAGAGGTGGCCAGGGGCGACATTCAGTACTTC. Protein: CSAREVARGDIQYF. The chain has TRBV20-1 and TRBJ2-4, with D possibly being TRBD1 (6 bases). The CDR3 has 14 residues. The germline V gene encodes CDR1 DFQATT and CDR2 SNEGSKA (reference sequence). V was pared by 0 bases and J by 8 bases, with 14 bases between.

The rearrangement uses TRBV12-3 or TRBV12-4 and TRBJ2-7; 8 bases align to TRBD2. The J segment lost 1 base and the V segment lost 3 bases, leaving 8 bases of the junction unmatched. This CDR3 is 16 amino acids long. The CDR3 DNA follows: TGTGCCAGCAGTTTGGGCCCGGAGCGGGGGTCCTACGAGCAGTACTTC. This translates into CASSLGPERGSYEQYF.

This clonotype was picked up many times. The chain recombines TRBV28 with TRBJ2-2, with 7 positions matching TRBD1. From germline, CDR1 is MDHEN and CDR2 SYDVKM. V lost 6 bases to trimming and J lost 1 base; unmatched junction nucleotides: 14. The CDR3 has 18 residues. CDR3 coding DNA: TGTGCCAGCAGCTACCCCCAACTGGGACAGCAGAACACCGGGGAGCTGTTTTTT. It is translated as CASSYPQLGQQNTGELFF.

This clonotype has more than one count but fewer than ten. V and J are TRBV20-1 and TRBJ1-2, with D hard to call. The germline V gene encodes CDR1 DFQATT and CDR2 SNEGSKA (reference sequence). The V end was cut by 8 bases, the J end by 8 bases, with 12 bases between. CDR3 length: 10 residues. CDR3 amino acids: CSIRMGGYTF. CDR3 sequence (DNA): TGCAGTATAAGGATGGGAGGCTACACCTTC.

Here the CDR3 reads CASSLGHGGTQYF. The CDR3, as DNA: TGTGCCAGCAGTTTGGGGCACGGTGGGACCCAGTACTTC. The chain links TRBV12-3 or TRBV12-4 to TRBJ2-5, with a possible D match to TRBD1 (5 bases). The CDR3 totals 13 residues. Trimming removed 3 bases at V and 7 bases at J, with 12 bases between.

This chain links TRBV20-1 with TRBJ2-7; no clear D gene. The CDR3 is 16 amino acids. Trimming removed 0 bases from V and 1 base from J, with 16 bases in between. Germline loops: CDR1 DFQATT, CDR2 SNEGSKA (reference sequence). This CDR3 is CSARDLSPPLSYEQYF. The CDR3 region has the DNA TGCAGTGCTAGAGATCTTTCCCCCCCACTTTCCTACGAGCAGTACTTC.

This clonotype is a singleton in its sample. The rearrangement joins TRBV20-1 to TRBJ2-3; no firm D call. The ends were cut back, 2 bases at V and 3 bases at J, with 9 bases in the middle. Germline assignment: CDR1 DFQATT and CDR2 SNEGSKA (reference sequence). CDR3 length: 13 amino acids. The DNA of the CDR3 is TGCAGTGCTAGACAGGCGAGGACAGATACGCAGTATTTT. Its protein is CSARQARTDTQYF.

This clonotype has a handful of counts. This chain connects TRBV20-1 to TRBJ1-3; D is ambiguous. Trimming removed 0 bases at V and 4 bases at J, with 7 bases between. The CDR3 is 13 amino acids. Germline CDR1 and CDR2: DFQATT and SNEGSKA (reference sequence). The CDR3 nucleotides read TGCAGTGCTAGAGACGTGGGGGGAAACACCATATATTTT. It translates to CSARDVGGNTIYF.

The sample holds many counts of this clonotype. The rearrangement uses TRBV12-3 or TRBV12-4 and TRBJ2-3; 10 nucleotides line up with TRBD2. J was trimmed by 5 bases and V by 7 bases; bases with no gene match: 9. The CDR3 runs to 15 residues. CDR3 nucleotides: TGTGCCAGCACCCAGCGGGGGGGCGGAGAAGATACGCAGTATTTT. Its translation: CASTQRGGGEDTQYF.

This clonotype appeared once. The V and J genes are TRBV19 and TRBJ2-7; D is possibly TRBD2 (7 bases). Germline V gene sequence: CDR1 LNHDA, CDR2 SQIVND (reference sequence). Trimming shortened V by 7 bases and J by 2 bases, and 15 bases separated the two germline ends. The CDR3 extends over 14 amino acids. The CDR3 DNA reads TGTGCCAGTACGAACGGGGGGCCCCCCTACGAGCAGTACTTC. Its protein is CASTNGGPPYEQYF.

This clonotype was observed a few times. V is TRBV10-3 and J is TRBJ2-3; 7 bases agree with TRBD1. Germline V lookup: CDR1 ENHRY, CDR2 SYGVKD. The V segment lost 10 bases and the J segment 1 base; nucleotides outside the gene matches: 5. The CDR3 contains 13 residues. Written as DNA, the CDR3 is TGTGCCAACAAGGGGGCTGGCACAGATACGCAGTATTTT. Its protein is CANKGAGTDTQYF.

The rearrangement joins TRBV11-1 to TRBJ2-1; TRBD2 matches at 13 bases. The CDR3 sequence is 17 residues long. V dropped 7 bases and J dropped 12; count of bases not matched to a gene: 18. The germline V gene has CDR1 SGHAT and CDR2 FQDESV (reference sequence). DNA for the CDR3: TGTGCCAGCACCCGCTGGGGGGGACTAGCGGGGAAAACGGGGCAGTTCTTC. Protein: CASTRWGGLAGKTGQFF.

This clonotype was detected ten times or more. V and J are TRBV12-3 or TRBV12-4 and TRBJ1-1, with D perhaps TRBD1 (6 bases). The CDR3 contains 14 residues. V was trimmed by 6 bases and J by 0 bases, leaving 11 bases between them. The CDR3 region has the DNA TGTGCCAGCAGACTGGGGGCCATGAACACTGAAGCTTTCTTT. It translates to CASRLGAMNTEAFF.

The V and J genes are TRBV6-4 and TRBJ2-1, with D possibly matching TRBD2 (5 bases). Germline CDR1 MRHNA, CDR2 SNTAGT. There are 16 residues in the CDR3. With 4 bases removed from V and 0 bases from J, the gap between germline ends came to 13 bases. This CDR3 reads CASSGLTGSSYNEQFF. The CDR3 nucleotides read TGTGCCAGCAGTGGTCTAACGGGGAGCTCCTACAATGAGCAGTTCTTC.

The CDR3 coding sequence is TGTGCCAGCAGTTGGAGCGGAGCCGGGGAGCTGTTTTTT. Protein: CASSWSGAGELFF. The chain uses TRBV12-3 or TRBV12-4 and TRBJ2-2; D perhaps matches TRBD2 (5 bases). V gave up 4 bases and J gave up 6 bases, with 9 bases separating them. The CDR3 is 13 residues long.

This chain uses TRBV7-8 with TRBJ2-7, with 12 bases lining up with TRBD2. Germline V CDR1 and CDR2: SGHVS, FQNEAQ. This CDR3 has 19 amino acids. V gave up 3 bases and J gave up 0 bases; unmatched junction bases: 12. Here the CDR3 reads CASSLFRGLAGSSSYEQYF. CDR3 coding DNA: TGTGCCAGCAGCTTGTTCAGAGGACTAGCGGGGTCTAGCTCCTACGAGCAGTACTTC.

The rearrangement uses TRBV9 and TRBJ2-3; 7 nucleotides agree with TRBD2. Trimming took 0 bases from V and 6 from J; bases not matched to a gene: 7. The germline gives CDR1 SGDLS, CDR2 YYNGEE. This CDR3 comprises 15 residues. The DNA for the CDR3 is TGTGCCAGCAGCGTAGTGGCTAGCGGTAGGGATACGCAGTATTTT. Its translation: CASSVVASGRDTQYF.

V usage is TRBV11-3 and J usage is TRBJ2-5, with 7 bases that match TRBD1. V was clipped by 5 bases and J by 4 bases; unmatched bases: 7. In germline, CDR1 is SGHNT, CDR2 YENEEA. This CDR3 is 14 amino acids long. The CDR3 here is CASSPKGARETQYF. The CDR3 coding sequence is TGTGCCAGCAGCCCCAAGGGGGCCAGAGAGACCCAGTACTTC.

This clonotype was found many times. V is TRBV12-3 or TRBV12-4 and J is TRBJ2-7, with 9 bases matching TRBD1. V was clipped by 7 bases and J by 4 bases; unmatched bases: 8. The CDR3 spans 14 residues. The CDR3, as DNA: TGTGCCAGCAAACCGGGACAGGGATCGTACGAGCAGTACTTC. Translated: CASKPGQGSYEQYF.

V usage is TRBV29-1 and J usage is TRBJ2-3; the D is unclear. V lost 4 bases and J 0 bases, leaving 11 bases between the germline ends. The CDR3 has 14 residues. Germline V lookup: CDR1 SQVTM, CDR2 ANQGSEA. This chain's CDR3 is CSVGGRISTDTQYF. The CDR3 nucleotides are TGCAGCGTTGGAGGCCGGATAAGCACAGATACGCAGTATTTT.

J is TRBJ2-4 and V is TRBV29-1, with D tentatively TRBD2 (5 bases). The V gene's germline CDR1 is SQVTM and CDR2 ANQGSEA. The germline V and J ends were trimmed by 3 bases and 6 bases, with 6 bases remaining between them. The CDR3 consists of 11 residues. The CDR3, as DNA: TGCAGCGTTGATGAGGGAAACATTCAGTACTTC. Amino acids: CSVDEGNIQYF.

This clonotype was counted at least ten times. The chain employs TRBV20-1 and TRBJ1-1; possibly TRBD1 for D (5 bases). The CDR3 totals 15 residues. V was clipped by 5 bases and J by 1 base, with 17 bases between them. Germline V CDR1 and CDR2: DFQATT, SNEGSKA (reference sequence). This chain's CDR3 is CSAGPPGPENTEAFF. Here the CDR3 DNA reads TGCAGTGCTGGACCTCCGGGACCGGAGAACACTGAAGCTTTCTTT.

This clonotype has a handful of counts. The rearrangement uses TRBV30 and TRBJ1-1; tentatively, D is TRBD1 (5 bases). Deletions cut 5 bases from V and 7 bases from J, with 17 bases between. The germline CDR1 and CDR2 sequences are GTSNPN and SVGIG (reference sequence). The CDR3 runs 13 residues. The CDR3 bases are TGTGCCTGGCGCGGGGCTTATAGGTTTGAAGCTTTCTTT. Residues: CAWRGAYRFEAFF.

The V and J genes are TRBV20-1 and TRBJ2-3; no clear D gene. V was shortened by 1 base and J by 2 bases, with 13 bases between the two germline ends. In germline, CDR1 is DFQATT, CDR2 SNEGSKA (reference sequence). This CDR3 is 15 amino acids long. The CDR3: CSARGSLGYTDTQYF. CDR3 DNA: TGCAGTGCTAGAGGGTCTCTAGGGTACACAGATACGCAGTATTTT.

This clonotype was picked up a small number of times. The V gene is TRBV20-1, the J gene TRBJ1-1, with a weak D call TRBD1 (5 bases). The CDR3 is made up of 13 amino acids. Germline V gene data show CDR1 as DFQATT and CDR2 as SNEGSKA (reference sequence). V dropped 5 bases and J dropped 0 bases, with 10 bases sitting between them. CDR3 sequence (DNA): TGCAGTGCTGCCGACAGAGTGAACACTGAAGCTTTCTTT. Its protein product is CSAADRVNTEAFF.

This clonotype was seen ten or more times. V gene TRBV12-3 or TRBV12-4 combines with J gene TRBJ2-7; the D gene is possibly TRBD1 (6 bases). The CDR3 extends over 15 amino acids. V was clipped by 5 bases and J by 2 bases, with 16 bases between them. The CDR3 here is CASSDTGTRTYEQYF. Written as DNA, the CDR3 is TGTGCCAGCAGTGATACAGGGACGAGGACCTACGAGCAGTACTTC.

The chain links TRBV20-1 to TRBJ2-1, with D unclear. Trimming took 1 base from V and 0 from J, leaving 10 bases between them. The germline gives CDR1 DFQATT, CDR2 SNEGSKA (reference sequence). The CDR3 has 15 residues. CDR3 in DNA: TGCAGTGCTAGAGGTCTCGACCACTCCTACAATGAGCAGTTCTTC. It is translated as CSARGLDHSYNEQFF.